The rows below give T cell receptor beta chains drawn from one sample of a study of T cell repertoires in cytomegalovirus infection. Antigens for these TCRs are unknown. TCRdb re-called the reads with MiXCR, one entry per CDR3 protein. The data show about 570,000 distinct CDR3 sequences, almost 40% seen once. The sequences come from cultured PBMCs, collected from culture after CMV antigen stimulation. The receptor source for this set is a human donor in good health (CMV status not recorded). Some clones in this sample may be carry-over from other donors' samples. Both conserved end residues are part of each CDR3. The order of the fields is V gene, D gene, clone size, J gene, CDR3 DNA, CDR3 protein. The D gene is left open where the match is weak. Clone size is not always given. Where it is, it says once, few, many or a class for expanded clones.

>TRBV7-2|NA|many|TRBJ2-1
TGTGCCAGCAGCTTCTCTACTCGAAATGAGCAGTTCTTC
CASSFSTRNEQFF
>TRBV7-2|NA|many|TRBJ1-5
TGTGCCAGCAGCTTAGAGGGTGGACGCAATCAGCCCCAGCATTTT
CASSLEGGRNQPQHF
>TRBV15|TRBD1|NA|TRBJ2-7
TGTGCCACCAGCACCGGACAGGGGACTTTGTCCTACGAGCAGTACTTC
CATSTGQGTLSYEQYF
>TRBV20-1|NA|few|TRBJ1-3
TGCAGTGCTTCTGGAGAAATCTCTGGAAACACCATATATTTT
CSASGEISGNTIYF
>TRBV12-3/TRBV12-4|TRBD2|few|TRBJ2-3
TGTGCCAGCAGCCCTCGTGGGGCGGGAGGAGATACGCAGTATTTT
CASSPRGAGGDTQYF
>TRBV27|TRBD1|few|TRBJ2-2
TGTGCCAGCAGTTTATCCAGGGGGCACACCGGGGAGCTGTTTTTT
CASSLSRGHTGELFF
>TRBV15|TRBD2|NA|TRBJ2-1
TGTGCCACCAGCAGAGATCTAGGGGGAGAGCGGTGGCGGGGGGGCTTCAATGAGCAGTTCTTC
CATSRDLGGERWRGGFNEQFF
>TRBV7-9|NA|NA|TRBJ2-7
TGTGCCAGCAGCTTAGCCAGGGCCGAGCAGTACTTC
CASSLARAEQYF
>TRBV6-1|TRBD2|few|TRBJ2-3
TGTGCCAGCAGCTCGGGACTACTCACAGATACGCAGTATTTT
CASSSGLLTDTQYF
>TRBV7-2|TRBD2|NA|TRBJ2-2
TGTGCCAGCAGTCGCAGTCCTCCTAGCGGGGTTAGCACCGGGGAGCTGTTTTTT
CASSRSPPSGVSTGELFF
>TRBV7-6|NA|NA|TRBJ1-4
TGTGCCAGCAGCAGCAAGAGGACAGCAAATAATGAAAAACTGTTTTTT
CASSSKRTANNEKLFF
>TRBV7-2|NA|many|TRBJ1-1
TGTGCCAGCAGCTTAGGGGGGGGTTCTCACACTGAAGCTTTCTTT
CASSLGGGSHTEAFF
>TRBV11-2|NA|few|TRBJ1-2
TGTGCCAGCAGCTTAGACGGGACAAACTATGGCTACACCTTC
CASSLDGTNYGYTF
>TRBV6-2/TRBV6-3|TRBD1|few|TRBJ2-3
TGTGCCAGCAGTTACTCGCAGGACAGGGACTTCCATACGCAGTATTTT
CASSYSQDRDFHTQYF
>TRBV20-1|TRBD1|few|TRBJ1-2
TGCAGTGCTAGAGGGGGGACAGGTACAGAATCGGCTAACTATGGCTACACCTTC
CSARGGTGTESANYGYTF
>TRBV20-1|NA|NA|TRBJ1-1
TGCAGTGCCTACATGGGGGCTTTGGGATCTGAAGCTTTCTTT
CSAYMGALGSEAFF
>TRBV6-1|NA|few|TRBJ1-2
TGTGCCAGCAGTCTGGACCCGGCGGGTGGCTACACCTTC
CASSLDPAGGYTF
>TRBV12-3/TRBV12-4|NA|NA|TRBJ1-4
TGTGCCAGCAGTTTAGAGCAGGGAGTGGGGAAACTGTTTTTT
CASSLEQGVGKLFF
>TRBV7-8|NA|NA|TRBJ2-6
TGTGCCAGCAGCTTACTGGACACGGCCTCTGGGGCCAACGTCCTGACTTTC
CASSLLDTASGANVLTF
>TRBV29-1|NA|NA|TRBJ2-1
TGCAGCGTTAAAGGAAACTACAATGAGCAGTTCTTC
CSVKGNYNEQFF
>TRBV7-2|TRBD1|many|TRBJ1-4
TGTGCCAGCAGCTTAGTTTGGGGACAGGGATCAACTAATGAAAAACTGTTTTTT
CASSLVWGQGSTNEKLFF
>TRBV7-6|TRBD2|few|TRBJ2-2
TGTGCCAGCAGCCCCGGGACTAGCGGGGGTCTAGCGGCCGGGGAGCTGTTTTTT
CASSPGTSGGLAAGELFF
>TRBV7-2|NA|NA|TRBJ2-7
TGTGCCAGCAGCCCTCGGGCCTTCTCGATGGGGGAGCAGTACTTC
CASSPRAFSMGEQYF
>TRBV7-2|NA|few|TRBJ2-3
TGTGCCAGCAGCTTCGGGACTGGGGGGAATACGCAGTATTTT
CASSFGTGGNTQYF
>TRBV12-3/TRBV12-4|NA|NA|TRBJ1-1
TGTGCCAGCAGTTTAGCGGGAATTACGACTTTCTTT
CASSLAGITTFF
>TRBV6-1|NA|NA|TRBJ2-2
TGTGCCAGCAGCCGGGACACCCGGAACACCGGGGAGCTGTTTTTT
CASSRDTRNTGELFF
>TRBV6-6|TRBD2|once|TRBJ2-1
TGTGCCAGCAGTTACTCGCGACTAGCGGCGCTCGGGGAGCAGTTCTTC
CASSYSRLAALGEQFF
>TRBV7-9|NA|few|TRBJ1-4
TGTGCCAGCAGTTTCGTTTGGGGCCTTAATGAAAAACTGTTTTTT
CASSFVWGLNEKLFF
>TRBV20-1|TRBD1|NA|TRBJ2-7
TGCAGTGCTAGCTCTCAGGGGGCGCGGTACGAGCAGTACTTC
CSASSQGARYEQYF
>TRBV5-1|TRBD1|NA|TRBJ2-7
TGCGCCAGCAGCCCGCACCCGGGACAGGGGGCCTACGAGCAGTACTTC
CASSPHPGQGAYEQYF
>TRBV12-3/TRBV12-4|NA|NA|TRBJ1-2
TGTGCCAGCAGTCCCGCGGCAGGCGGGTACTATGGCTACACCTTC
CASSPAAGGYYGYTF
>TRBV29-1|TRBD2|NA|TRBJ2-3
TGCAGCGGGTACACGGGGGGAGGGCCAGATACGCAGTATTTT
CSGYTGGGPDTQYF
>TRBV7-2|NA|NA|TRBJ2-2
TGTGCCAGCAGCTTAGCTAGTAGCTATCAGACCGGGGAGCTGTTTTTT
CASSLASSYQTGELFF
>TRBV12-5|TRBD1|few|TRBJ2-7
TGTGCTAGTGGTTCGGGACAGGGGGCATACGAGCAGTACTTC
CASGSGQGAYEQYF
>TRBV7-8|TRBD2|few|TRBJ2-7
TGTGCCAGCAGCTTAGAGGCGGGAGCCTTCTCCTACGAGCAGTACTTC
CASSLEAGAFSYEQYF
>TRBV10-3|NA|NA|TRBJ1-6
TGTGCCATCAGTGAGGCGAGGGGCAATTCACCCCTCCACTTT
CAISEARGNSPLHF
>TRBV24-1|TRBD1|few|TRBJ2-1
TGTGCCACCAGTGATGCTTCGGGACAGGAGTACAATGAGCAGTTCTTC
CATSDASGQEYNEQFF